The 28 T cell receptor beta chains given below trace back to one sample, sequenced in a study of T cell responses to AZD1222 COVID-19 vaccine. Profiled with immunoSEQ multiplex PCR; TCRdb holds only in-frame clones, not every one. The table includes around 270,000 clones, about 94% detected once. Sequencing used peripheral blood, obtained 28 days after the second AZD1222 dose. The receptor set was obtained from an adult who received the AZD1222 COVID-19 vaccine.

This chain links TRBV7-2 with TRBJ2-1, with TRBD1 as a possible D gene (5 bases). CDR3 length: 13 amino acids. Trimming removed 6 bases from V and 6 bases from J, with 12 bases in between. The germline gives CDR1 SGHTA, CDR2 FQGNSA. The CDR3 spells CASSAQGGNEQFF. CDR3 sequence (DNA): TGTGCCAGCAGTGCCCAGGGCGGCAATGAGCAGTTCTTC.

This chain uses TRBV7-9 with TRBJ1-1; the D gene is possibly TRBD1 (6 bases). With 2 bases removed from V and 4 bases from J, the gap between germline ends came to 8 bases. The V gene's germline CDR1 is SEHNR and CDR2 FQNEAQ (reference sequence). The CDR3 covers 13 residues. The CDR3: CASSLQGSTEAFF. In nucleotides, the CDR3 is TGTGCCAGCAGCTTACAGGGGAGCACTGAAGCTTTCTTT.

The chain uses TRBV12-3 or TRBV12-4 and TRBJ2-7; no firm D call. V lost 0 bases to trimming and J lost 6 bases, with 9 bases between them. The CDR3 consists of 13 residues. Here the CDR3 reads CASSLAGKGEQYF. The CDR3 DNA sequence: TGTGCCAGCAGTTTAGCAGGGAAGGGCGAGCAGTACTTC.

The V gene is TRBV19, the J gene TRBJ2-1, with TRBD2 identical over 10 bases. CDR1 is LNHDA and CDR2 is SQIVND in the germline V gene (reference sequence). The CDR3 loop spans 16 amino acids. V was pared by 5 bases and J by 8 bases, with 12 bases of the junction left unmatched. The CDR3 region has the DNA TGTGCCAGTAGTTTTTCGGCGGCTAGCGGGAGTGATGAGCAGTTCTTC. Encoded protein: CASSFSAASGSDEQFF. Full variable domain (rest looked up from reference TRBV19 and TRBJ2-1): DGGITQSPKYLFRKEGQNVTLSCEQNLNHDAMYWYRQDPGQGLRLIYYSQIVNDFQKGDIAEGYSVSREKKESFPLTVTSAQKNPTAFYLCASSFSAASGSDEQFFGPGTRLTVL.

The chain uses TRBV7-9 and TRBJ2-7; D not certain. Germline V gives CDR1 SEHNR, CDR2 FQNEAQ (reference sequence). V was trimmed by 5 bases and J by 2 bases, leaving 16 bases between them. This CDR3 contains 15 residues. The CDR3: CASSHGAILTYEQYF. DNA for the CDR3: TGTGCCAGCAGCCATGGTGCTATCTTAACCTACGAGCAGTACTTC.

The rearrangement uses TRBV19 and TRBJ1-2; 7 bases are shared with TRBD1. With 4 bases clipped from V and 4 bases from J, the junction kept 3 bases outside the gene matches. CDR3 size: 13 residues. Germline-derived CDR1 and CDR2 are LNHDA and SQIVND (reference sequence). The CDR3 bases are TGTGCCAGTAGTAAGGACAGGATCTATGGCTACACCTTC. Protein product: CASSKDRIYGYTF.

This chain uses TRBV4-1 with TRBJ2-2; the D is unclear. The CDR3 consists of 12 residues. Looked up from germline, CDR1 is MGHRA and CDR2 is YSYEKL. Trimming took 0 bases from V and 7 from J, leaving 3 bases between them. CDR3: CASSQENGELFF. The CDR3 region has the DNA TGCGCCAGCAGCCAAGAGAACGGGGAGCTGTTTTTT.

CDR3 sequence: CASIPPRQGGQPQHF. The CDR3 bases are TGTGCCAGCATCCCCCCAAGACAGGGGGGTCAGCCCCAGCATTTT. The gene calls are TRBV3-1 (or the pseudogene TRBV3-2) and TRBJ1-5; 9 nucleotides line up with TRBD1. J gave up 6 bases and V 7 bases, and 10 bases lay outside the gene matches. This CDR3 has 15 residues. Looked up from germline, CDR1 is LGHDT and CDR2 is YNNKEL (reference sequence).

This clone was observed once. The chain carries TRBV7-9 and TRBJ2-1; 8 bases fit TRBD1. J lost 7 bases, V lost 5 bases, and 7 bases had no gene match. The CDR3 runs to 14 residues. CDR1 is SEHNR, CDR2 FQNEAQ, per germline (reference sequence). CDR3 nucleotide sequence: TGTGCCAGCAGCGCGCTACAGGGGGTGAATGAGCAGTTCTTC. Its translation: CASSALQGVNEQFF.

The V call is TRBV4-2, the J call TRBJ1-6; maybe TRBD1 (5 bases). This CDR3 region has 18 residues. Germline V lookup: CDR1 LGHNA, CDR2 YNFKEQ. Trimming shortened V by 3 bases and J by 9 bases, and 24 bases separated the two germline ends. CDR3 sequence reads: CASSHKPPRDSGGSPLHF. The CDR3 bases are TGTGCCAGCAGCCACAAACCACCCAGGGACTCCGGCGGTTCACCCCTCCACTTT.

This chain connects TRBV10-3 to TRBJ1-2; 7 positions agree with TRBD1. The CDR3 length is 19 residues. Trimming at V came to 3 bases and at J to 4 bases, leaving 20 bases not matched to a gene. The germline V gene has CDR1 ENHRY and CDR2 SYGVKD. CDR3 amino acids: CAISDPQARGQQARYGYTF. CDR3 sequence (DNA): TGTGCCATCAGTGATCCGCAAGCCCGGGGACAGCAAGCGCGCTATGGCTACACCTTC.

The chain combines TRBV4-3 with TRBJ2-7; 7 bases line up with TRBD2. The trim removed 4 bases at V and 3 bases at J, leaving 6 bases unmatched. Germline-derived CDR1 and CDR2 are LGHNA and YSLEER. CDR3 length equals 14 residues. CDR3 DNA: TGCGCCAGCAGCCCCATCCCGGGAGGCTACGAGCAGTACTTC. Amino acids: CASSPIPGGYEQYF.

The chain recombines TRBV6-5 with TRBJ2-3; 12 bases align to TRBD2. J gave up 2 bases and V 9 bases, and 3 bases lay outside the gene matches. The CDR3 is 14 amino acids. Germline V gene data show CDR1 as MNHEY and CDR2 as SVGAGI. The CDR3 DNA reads TGTGCCAGTAGACTAGCGGGGGACACAGATACGCAGTATTTT. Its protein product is CASRLAGDTDTQYF.

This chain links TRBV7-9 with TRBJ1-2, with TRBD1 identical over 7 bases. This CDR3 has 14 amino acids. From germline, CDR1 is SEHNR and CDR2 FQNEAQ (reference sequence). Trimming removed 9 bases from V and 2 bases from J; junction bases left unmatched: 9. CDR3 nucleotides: TGTGCCAGAGGGGACAGTCGTTACAACTATGGCTACACCTTC. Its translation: CARGDSRYNYGYTF.

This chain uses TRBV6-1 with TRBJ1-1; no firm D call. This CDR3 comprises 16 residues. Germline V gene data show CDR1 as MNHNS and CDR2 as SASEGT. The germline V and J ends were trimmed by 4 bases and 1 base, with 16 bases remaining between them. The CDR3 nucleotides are TGTGCCAGCAGTGGAGTCCGCGGTCGAGGGAACACTGAAGCTTTCTTT. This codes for CASSGVRGRGNTEAFF.

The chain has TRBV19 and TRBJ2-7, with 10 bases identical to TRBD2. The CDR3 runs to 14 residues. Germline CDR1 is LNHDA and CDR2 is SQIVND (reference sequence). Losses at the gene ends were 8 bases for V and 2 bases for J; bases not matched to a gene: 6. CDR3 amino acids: CASASSGGPYEQYF. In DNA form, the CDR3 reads TGTGCCAGTGCCTCTAGCGGGGGACCCTACGAGCAGTACTTC.

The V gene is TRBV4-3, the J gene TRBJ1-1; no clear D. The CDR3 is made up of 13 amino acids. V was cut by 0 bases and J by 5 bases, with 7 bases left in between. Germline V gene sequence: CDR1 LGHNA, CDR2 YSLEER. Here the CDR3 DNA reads TGCGCCAGCAGCCAAGATCAACAAACTGAAGCTTTCTTT. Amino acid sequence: CASSQDQQTEAFF.

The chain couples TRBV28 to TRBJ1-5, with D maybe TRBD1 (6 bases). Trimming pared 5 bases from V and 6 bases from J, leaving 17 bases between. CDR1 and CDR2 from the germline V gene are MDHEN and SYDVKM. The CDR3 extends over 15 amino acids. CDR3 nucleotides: TGTGCCAGCAGTCTCCGGCAGGGGACAAGTCAGCCCCAGCATTTT. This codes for CASSLRQGTSQPQHF. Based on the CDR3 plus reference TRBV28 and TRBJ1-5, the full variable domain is DVKVTQSSRYLVKRTGEKVFLECVQDMDHENMFWYRQDPGLGLRLIYFSYDVKMKEKGDIPEGYSVSREKKERFSLILESASTNQTSMYLCASSLRQGTSQPQHFGDGTRLSIL.

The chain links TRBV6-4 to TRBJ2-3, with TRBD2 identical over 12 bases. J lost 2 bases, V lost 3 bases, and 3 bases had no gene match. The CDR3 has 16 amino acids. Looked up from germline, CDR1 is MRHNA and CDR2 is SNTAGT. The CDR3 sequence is CASSEGTSGPTDTQYF. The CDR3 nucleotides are TGTGCCAGCAGTGAGGGGACTAGCGGGCCCACAGATACGCAGTATTTT.

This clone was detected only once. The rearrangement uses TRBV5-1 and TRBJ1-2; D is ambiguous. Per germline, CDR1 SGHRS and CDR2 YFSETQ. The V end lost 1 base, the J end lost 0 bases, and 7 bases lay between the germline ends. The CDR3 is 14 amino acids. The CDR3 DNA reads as TGCGCCAGCAGCTTGCACCCAGCTAACTATGGCTACACCTTC. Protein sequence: CASSLHPANYGYTF. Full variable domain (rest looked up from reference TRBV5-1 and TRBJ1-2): KAGVTQTPRYLIKTRGQQVTLSCSPISGHRSVSWYQQTPGQGLQFLFEYFSETQRNKGNFPGRFSGRQFSNSRSEMNVSTLELGDSALYLCASSLHPANYGYTFGSGTRLTVV.

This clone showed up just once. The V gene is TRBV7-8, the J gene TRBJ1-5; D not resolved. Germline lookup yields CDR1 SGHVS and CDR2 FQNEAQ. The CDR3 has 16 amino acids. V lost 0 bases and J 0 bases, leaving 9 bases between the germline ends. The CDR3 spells CASSLASQNSNQPQHF. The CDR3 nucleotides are TGTGCCAGCAGCTTAGCGTCACAGAATAGCAATCAGCCCCAGCATTTT.

The CDR3 here is CASSLGQVAQPQHF. The CDR3 DNA is TGTGCCAGCAGCTTAGGGCAGGTGGCCCAGCCCCAGCATTTT. The V and J genes are TRBV7-2 and TRBJ1-5; D uncertain. Germline assignment: CDR1 SGHTA and CDR2 FQGNSA. The ends were cut back, 1 base at V and 7 bases at J, with 11 bases in the middle. This CDR3 has 14 amino acids.

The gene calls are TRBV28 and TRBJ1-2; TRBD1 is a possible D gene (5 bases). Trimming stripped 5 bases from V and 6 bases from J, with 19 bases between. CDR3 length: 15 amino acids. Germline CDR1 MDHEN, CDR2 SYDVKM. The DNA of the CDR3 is TGTGCCAGCAGTCCCACCTCTCTGGGGACGGATGGCTACACCTTC. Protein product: CASSPTSLGTDGYTF.

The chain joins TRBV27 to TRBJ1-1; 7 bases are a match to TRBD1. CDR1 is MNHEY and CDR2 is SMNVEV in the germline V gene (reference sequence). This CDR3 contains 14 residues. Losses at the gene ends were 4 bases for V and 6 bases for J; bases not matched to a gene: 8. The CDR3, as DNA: TGTGCCAGCAGTTCGCAGACAGGGCTTGCTGAAGCTTTCTTT. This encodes CASSSQTGLAEAFF.

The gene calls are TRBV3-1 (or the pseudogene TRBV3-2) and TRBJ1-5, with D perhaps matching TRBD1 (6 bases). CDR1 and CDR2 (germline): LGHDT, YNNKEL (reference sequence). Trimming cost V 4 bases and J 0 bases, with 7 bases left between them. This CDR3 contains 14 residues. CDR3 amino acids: CASSPDSSNQPQHF. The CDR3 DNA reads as TGTGCCAGCAGCCCGGACAGTAGCAATCAGCCCCAGCATTTT.

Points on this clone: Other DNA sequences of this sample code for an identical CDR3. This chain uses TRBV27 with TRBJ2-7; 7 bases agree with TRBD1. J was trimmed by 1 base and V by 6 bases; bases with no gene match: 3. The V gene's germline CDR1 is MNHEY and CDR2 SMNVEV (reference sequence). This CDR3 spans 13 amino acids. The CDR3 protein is CASSRTGSYEQYF. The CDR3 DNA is TGTGCCAGCAGCCGGACAGGATCCTACGAGCAGTACTTC.

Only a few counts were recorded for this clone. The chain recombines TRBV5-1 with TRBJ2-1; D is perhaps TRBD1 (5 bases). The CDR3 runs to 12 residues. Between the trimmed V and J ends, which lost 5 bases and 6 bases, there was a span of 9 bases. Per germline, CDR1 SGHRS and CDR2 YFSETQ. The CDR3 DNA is TGCGCCAGCAGGGGGCATTTCAATGAGCAGTTCTTC. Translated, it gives CASRGHFNEQFF.

The CDR3 reads CASSSWTGKNTEAFF. The CDR3 bases are TGTGCCAGCAGCTCCTGGACAGGCAAGAACACTGAAGCTTTCTTT. V gene TRBV3-1 (or the pseudogene TRBV3-2) combines with J gene TRBJ1-1; 7 positions agree with TRBD1. From germline, CDR1 is LGHDT and CDR2 YNNKEL (reference sequence). V lost 5 bases and J lost 1; bases outside the gene matches: 7. This CDR3 contains 15 residues.